This T cell receptor (beta chain) was identified in a study of blood T cell repertoires in COVID-19. Trimming cost V 5 bases and J 4 bases; bases outside gene matches: 3. This CDR3 is built from 13 residues. CDR1 and CDR2 (germline): MNHEY, SMNVEV (reference sequence). This table comes from immunoSEQ multiplex PCR, and its TCRdb copy is limited to in-frame clones, with some not included. The table records around 130,000 clones, about 86% of them present only once. Material: PBMCs or T cells enriched from blood (not recorded which). The clonotype comes from a man aged 35-49 years with acute COVID-19. V usage is TRBV27 and J usage is TRBJ2-5; 8 nucleotides match TRBD2. The CDR3 sequence is CASSQRERETQYF. The CDR3 region has the DNA TGTGCCAGCAGTCAGCGGGAGCGAGAGACCCAGTACTTC.